This T cell receptor beta chain was documented in a study of vaccination and CD4 T cells after COVID-19. The Oncomine TCR Beta short-read assay was applied to DNA of cultured CD4+ T cells. TCRdb recomputed calls from the PCR reads with MiXCR, one row per CDR3 protein. The sample lists over 25,000 distinct CDR3 sequences; about 60% were seen once. The sample's treatment: 10-day PBMC culture with coronavirus spike peptide pools or control peptides (ViraFEST assay). Regarding this clonotype: Its target is not known.

The sample in question was CD4+ T cells from blood, cultured in vitro, obtained after SARS-CoV-2 vaccination. The TCR originated in a human donor who received a COVID-19 vaccine.

As DNA, the CDR3 is TGCAGTGCTAGAGAGACAGCGAACACCGGGGAGCTGTTTTTT. Translated, it gives CSARETANTGELFF. The chain couples TRBV20-1 to TRBJ2-2; weak D call: TRBD1 (5 bases). V dropped 0 bases and J dropped 0 bases, with 5 bases sitting between them. CDR1 is DFQATT and CDR2 is SNEGSKA in the germline V gene (reference sequence). This CDR3 region has 14 residues.